This T cell receptor (beta chain) came from a study of Ad26.COV2.S vaccination and SARS-CoV-2 variants. Study context: Once, or twice with 56 days between doses, Ad26.COV2.S was given intramuscularly. Overall study findings and caveats: Vaccine recipients and placebo recipients showed similar non-spike TCR breadth.

Specified treatment: roughly 18 received Ad26.COV2.S at low or high dose, single or two shots; several received placebo; per-sample allocation not given. Each sample was drawn 63 days after the first injection (of vaccine or placebo). Whoever gave the sample was an adult aged 18-55 years in Boston. An Ad26 vector expressing Wuhan-strain SARS-CoV-2 spike served as the vaccine. In regard to this clone: Its antigen is undetermined.

V dropped 2 bases and J dropped 6 bases, with 5 bases sitting between them. CDR3 length: 12 residues. CDR1 is LNHDA, CDR2 SQIVND, per germline (reference sequence). Method: immunoSEQ multiplex PCR; TCRdb's copy keeps in-frame clones and lacks some. The data contain around 300,000 clones, around 88% of them singletons. The V gene is TRBV19, the J gene TRBJ1-5; D gene uncertain. The sequence derives from a person between 18 and 65 years old who received the Ad26.COV2.S COVID-19 vaccine or a placebo. Here the sequenced sample was peripheral blood, taken in a trial of Ad26.COV2.S vaccine versus placebo. The CDR3 sequence: CASSITAQPQHF. The CDR3 DNA is TGTGCCAGTAGTATAACAGCTCAGCCCCAGCATTTT.